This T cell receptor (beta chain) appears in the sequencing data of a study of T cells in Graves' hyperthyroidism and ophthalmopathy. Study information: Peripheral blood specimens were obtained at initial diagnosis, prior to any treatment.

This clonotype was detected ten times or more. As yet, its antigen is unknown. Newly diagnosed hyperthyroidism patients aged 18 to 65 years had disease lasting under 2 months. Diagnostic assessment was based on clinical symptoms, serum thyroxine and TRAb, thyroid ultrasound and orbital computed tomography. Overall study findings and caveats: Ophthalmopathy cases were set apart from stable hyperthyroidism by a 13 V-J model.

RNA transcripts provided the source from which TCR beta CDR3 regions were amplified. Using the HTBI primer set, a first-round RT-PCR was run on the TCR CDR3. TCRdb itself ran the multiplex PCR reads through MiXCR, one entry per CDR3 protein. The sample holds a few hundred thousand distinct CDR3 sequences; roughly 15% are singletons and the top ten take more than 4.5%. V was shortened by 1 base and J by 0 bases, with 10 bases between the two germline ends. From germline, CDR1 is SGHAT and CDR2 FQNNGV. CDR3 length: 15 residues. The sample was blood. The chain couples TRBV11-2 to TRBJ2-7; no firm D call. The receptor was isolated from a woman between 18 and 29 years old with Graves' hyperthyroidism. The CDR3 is CASSLVRTGSYEQYF. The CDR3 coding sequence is TGTGCCAGCAGCTTAGTCCGGACGGGCTCCTACGAGCAGTACTTC.